One sample yielded the 18 T cell receptor beta chains listed below, sequenced in a study of T cells in pancreatic ductal adenocarcinoma. Sequencing used immunoSEQ multiplex PCR; TCRdb keeps in-frame clones, though not all of them. The sample contains 4,500 to 5,000 clones, approximately 80% of which appear only once. The selected patients with pancreatic ductal adenocarcinoma had surgery but no neoadjuvant therapy. Input material: pancreatic tumor tissue. Source of these receptors: a human donor with pancreatic ductal adenocarcinoma. The donor label of this sample is uncertain.

The chain joins TRBV5-1 to TRBJ2-2; 14 bases align to TRBD2. There are 19 residues in the CDR3. Germline V gene lookup returns CDR1 SGHRS and CDR2 YFSETQ. V gave up 1 base and J gave up 1 base; unmatched junction bases: 6. CDR3 sequence reads: CASSLPSGLAGVNTGELFF. The CDR3 DNA is TGCGCCAGCAGCTTGCCCTCGGGACTAGCGGGGGTGAACACCGGGGAGCTGTTTTTT.

The chain employs TRBV7-8 and TRBJ1-1; TRBD1 matches 12 bases. Germline CDR1 and CDR2: SGHVS and FQNEAQ. CDR3 length: 18 residues. Germline trimming cut 3 bases from V and 3 bases from J; bases unmatched to any gene: 11. The CDR3: CASSFPAGTGGADTEAFF. In nucleotides, the CDR3 is TGTGCCAGCAGCTTCCCCGCCGGGACAGGGGGCGCCGACACTGAAGCTTTCTTT.

This clone was seen a few times. The gene calls are TRBV7-6 and TRBJ2-1, with D perhaps TRBD1 or TRBD2 (5 bases each). V was trimmed by 1 base and J by 5 bases, leaving 18 bases between them. The CDR3 runs to 17 residues. The germline gives CDR1 SGHVS, CDR2 FNYEAQ. CDR3 coding DNA: TGTGCCAGCAGCTTAGAGGTCTGGGGCCGGGGTAACAATGAGCAGTTCTTC. It is translated as CASSLEVWGRGNNEQFF.

This clone was found a few times. The J gene is TRBJ1-3, the V gene TRBV18; D is undetermined. CDR1 KGHSH and CDR2 LQKENI come from the germline V gene. CDR3 length: 16 amino acids. V dropped 1 base and J dropped 9 bases, with 19 bases sitting between them. CDR3: CASSPRGGIVSATIYF. The CDR3, as DNA: TGTGCCAGCTCACCACGCGGTGGGATTGTCTCGGCCACCATATATTTT.

The gene calls are TRBV19 and TRBJ1-5; 12 bases map to TRBD1. Germline V gene lookup returns CDR1 LNHDA and CDR2 SQIVND (reference sequence). Unmatched junction bases numbered 11, after V lost 5 bases and J lost 3 bases. This CDR3 has 18 residues. Written as DNA, the CDR3 is TGTGCCAGTAGTCACCGGGACAGGGGGCAATCGTACAATCAGCCCCAGCATTTT. Translated, it gives CASSHRDRGQSYNQPQHF. The full variable domain, completed using reference TRBV19 and TRBJ1-5, is DGGITQSPKYLFRKEGQNVTLSCEQNLNHDAMYWYRQDPGQGLRLIYYSQIVNDFQKGDIAEGYSVSREKKESFPLTVTSAQKNPTAFYLCASSHRDRGQSYNQPQHFGDGTRLSIL.

This clone occurred a few times. V gene TRBV1 combines with J gene TRBJ2-5; the DNA was not used to check the table's D call, TRBD2. TRBV1 is marked as a pseudogene. This CDR3 is built from 17 residues. The CDR3 here is CTSTGTSGGAWQETQYF. CDR3 sequence (DNA): TGCACCAGCACCGGGACTAGCGGGGGGGCCTGGCAAGAGACCCAGTACTTC.

The rearrangement joins TRBV4-2 to TRBJ1-3; 9 bases line up with TRBD1. Germline loops: CDR1 LGHNA, CDR2 YNFKEQ. This CDR3 contains 18 residues. Germline trimming cut 0 bases from V and 0 bases from J; bases unmatched to any gene: 6. The CDR3 sequence: CASSQDLTGGSSGNTIYF. CDR3 in DNA: TGTGCCAGCAGCCAAGATCTGACAGGGGGGAGCTCTGGAAACACCATATATTTT.

V gene TRBV27 combines with J gene TRBJ2-2, with 10 nucleotides matching TRBD1. V was pared by 8 bases and J by 0 bases, with 21 bases of the junction left unmatched. This CDR3 is built from 21 residues. Germline-derived CDR1 and CDR2 are MNHEY and SMNVEV (reference sequence). CDR3 loop: CASGSFSGTGAPLTNTGELFF. The CDR3 DNA sequence: TGTGCCAGCGGATCGTTCTCCGGGACAGGGGCCCCACTCACGAACACCGGGGAGCTGTTTTTT.

J is TRBJ2-7 and V is TRBV10-3, with D possibly being TRBD2 (5 bases). The V end lost 2 bases, the J end lost 2 bases, and 22 bases lay between the germline ends. Germline assignment: CDR1 ENHRY and CDR2 SYGVKD. The CDR3 is 18 amino acids. The CDR3 region has the DNA TGTGCCATCAGTGAGGCCGGGGATCCAAGTATATTAACCTACGAGCAGTACTTC. Protein product: CAISEAGDPSILTYEQYF.

The J gene is TRBJ2-1, the V gene TRBV7-8, with TRBD1 matching 9 bases. CDR1 SGHVS and CDR2 FQNEAQ come from the germline V gene. V shed 0 bases and J 0 bases; nucleotides not matched to a gene: 6. CDR3 length equals 18 residues. CDR3 DNA: TGTGCCAGCAGCTTAGCGAGCCGGGACAGGGTCTCCTACAATGAGCAGTTCTTC. It encodes CASSLASRDRVSYNEQFF.

The CDR3 is CASSLGRGPLGTDTQYF. The CDR3, as DNA: TGTGCCAGCAGCTTAGGGAGGGGGCCCCTGGGGACAGATACGCAGTATTTT. This chain joins TRBV7-8 and TRBJ2-3; D possibly corresponds to TRBD1 (7 bases). Germline V CDR1 and CDR2: SGHVS, FQNEAQ. The V end was cut by 1 base, the J end by 3 bases, with 17 bases between. CDR3 size: 17 residues.

The genes are TRBV10-3 and TRBJ1-5; a possible D gene is TRBD1 (6 bases). Germline lookup yields CDR1 ENHRY and CDR2 SYGVKD. The CDR3 has 15 residues. V was clipped by 0 bases and J by 5 bases, with 11 bases between them. The CDR3 region has the DNA TGTGCCATCAGTGAGTCGGGGGCTGGGGATCAGCCCCAGCATTTT. Translating it yields CAISESGAGDQPQHF.

The gene calls are TRBV2 and TRBJ1-2, with 10 nucleotides matching TRBD1. The CDR3 is 14 residues long. Trimming cost V 6 bases and J 5 bases; bases outside gene matches: 6. Germline CDR1 and CDR2: SNHLY and FYNNEI. The CDR3, as DNA: TGTGCCAGCAGAGGGACAGGGGACCTTTATGGCTACACCTTC. Encoded protein: CASRGTGDLYGYTF.

The chain is built from TRBV4-1 and TRBJ2-1; 11 bases are a match to TRBD2. The CDR3 totals 18 residues. Germline CDR1 and CDR2: MGHRA and YSYEKL. Unmatched junction bases numbered 8, after V lost 4 bases and J lost 0 bases. This CDR3 reads CASSPRGLAESSYNEQFF. The CDR3 DNA reads TGCGCCAGCAGCCCACGGGGACTAGCGGAGAGCTCCTACAATGAGCAGTTCTTC.

The CDR3 DNA sequence: TGTGCCAGCAGCTTAGATCTCCGGACAGGGAATGACTATGGCTACACCTTC. Translation gives CASSLDLRTGNDYGYTF. This chain joins TRBV11-3 and TRBJ1-2, with 8 bases identical to TRBD1. CDR3 size: 17 residues. Germline V CDR1 and CDR2: SGHNT, YENEEA. The trim removed 0 bases at V and 3 bases at J, leaving 9 bases unmatched.

V gene TRBV6-6 combines with J gene TRBJ2-5; TRBD1 matches 9 bases. V shed 7 bases, J shed 0 bases, and the junction held 6 bases outside the gene matches. Germline-derived CDR1 and CDR2 are MNHNY and SVGAGI (reference sequence). The CDR3 is 15 amino acids. The DNA of the CDR3 is TGTGCCAGCAAAACAGGGGGCGCAAACCAAGAGACCCAGTACTTC. This translates into CASKTGGANQETQYF.

The chain uses TRBV6-5 and TRBJ1-2, with 9 bases matching TRBD1. The CDR3 loop spans 16 amino acids. CDR1 MNHEY and CDR2 SVGAGI come from the germline V gene. V gave up 0 bases and J gave up 1 base; unmatched junction bases: 3. The CDR3 protein is CASSYSGQGLNYGYTF. The DNA of the CDR3 is TGTGCCAGCAGTTACTCGGGACAGGGCCTTAACTATGGCTACACCTTC.

This clone was seen a few times. The rearrangement joins TRBV7-2 to TRBJ1-2; TRBD1 aligns across 11 bases. V lost 4 bases to trimming and J lost 4 bases; unmatched junction nucleotides: 11. CDR1 SGHTA and CDR2 FQGNSA come from the germline V gene. The length of the CDR3 is 17 residues. CDR3 nucleotides: TGTGCCAGCAGCTCAAGGACAGGGGGCGCAAGGAGCTATGGCTACACCTTC. It codes for CASSSRTGGARSYGYTF.